The rows below give T cell receptor beta chains drawn from one sample of a study of shared clonotypes between healthy human individuals. Using immunoSEQ multiplex PCR, the repertoire was profiled, and TCRdb retains in-frame clones only, with some absent. The sample yields some 2,000,000 clones, about 94% seen once. The sequenced sample was naive CD4+ T cells sorted from blood. The receptors originated from a man aged 18 to 29 in good health. Each CDR3 is given with its conserved first and last residue. The order of the fields is V gene, J gene, clone size, CDR3 length, D gene, CDR3 DNA, CDR3 protein. A D gene is named only where the DNA matches it firmly. Clone size, where shown, is once, few, many, or a class for clones that have expanded.

v_gene: TRBV25-1
j_gene: TRBJ2-7
abundance: .
len: 14
d_gene: TRBD2
CDR3nt: TGTGCCAGCAGTGGTCCGGGACTAGCATACGAGCAGTACTTC
CDR3aa: CASSGPGLAYEQYF

v_gene: TRBV6-5
j_gene: TRBJ2-6
abundance: .
len: 14
d_gene: TRBD1
CDR3nt: TGTGCCAGCAGCCCGCCGGCACAGGGGTCCGTCCTGACTTTC
CDR3aa: CASSPPAQGSVLTF

v_gene: TRBV5-8
j_gene: TRBJ2-1
abundance: .
len: 11
d_gene: .
CDR3nt: TGTGCCAGCAGCCCGGGCGCGTGGGGGTTCTTC
CDR3aa: CASSPGAWGFF

v_gene: TRBV5-1
j_gene: TRBJ2-1
abundance: .
len: 16
d_gene: TRBD1
CDR3nt: TGCGCCAGCAGCCCTTCACTGGGACAGATATACAATGAGCAGTTCTTC
CDR3aa: CASSPSLGQIYNEQFF

v_gene: TRBV11-2
j_gene: TRBJ2-7
abundance: .
len: 15
d_gene: .
CDR3nt: TGTGCCAGCAGCTTAGGGTCATCTGTTTCTACCGAGCAGTACTTC
CDR3aa: CASSLGSSVSTEQYF

v_gene: TRBV27
j_gene: TRBJ2-7
abundance: .
len: 15
d_gene: TRBD1
CDR3nt: TGTGCCAGCAGCCAATTAGGACAGGGGCCCTACGAGCAGTACTTC
CDR3aa: CASSQLGQGPYEQYF

v_gene: TRBV4-1
j_gene: TRBJ2-1
abundance: .
len: 15
d_gene: TRBD2
CDR3nt: TGCGCCAGCAGCCAAGTTGGACTAGCGGGGGATGAGCAGTTCTTC
CDR3aa: CASSQVGLAGDEQFF

v_gene: TRBV7-6
j_gene: TRBJ1-6
abundance: once
len: 13
d_gene: .
CDR3nt: TGTGCCAGCAGCTCATTGGGTGAGGGACCCCTCCACTTT
CDR3aa: CASSSLGEGPLHF

v_gene: TRBV5-1
j_gene: TRBJ1-4
abundance: once
len: 15
d_gene: .
CDR3nt: TGCGCCAGCGGTCCCCAGGGTGCAACTAATGAAAAACTGTTTTTT
CDR3aa: CASGPQGATNEKLFF

v_gene: TRBV6-5
j_gene: TRBJ2-1
abundance: .
len: 13
d_gene: .
CDR3nt: TGTGCCAGCAATGAGCCGCCGGGGAATGAGCAGTTCTTC
CDR3aa: CASNEPPGNEQFF

v_gene: TRBV6-1
j_gene: TRBJ2-5
abundance: once
len: 14
d_gene: .
CDR3nt: TGTGCCAGCAGAGCCGGAGAGTACCAAGAGACCCAGTACTTC
CDR3aa: CASRAGEYQETQYF

v_gene: TRBV5-6
j_gene: TRBJ2-1
abundance: .
len: 18
d_gene: .
CDR3nt: TGTGCCAGCAGACCGGGACACCGCTACTTTAGCTCCTACAATGAGCAGTTCTTC
CDR3aa: CASRPGHRYFSSYNEQFF

v_gene: TRBV7-3
j_gene: TRBJ2-6
abundance: .
len: 16
d_gene: .
CDR3nt: TGTGCCAGCTCACAGACAGCTATCTCTGGGGCCAACGTCCTGACTTTC
CDR3aa: CASSQTAISGANVLTF

v_gene: TRBV30
j_gene: TRBJ1-2
abundance: .
len: 13
d_gene: TRBD1
CDR3nt: TGTGCCTGGAGTGGACAGGGTAGAGGTGGCTACACCTTC
CDR3aa: CAWSGQGRGGYTF

v_gene: TRBV6-5
j_gene: TRBJ1-1
abundance: .
len: 15
d_gene: .
CDR3nt: TGTGCCAGCAGCCCCCAAATGCAGGGAATATCTGAAGCTTTCTTT
CDR3aa: CASSPQMQGISEAFF

v_gene: TRBV5-1
j_gene: TRBJ2-1
abundance: .
len: 15
d_gene: TRBD2
CDR3nt: TGCGCCAGCAGCTTGGGGCCTACTAGCGCCGCTGAGCAGTTCTTC
CDR3aa: CASSLGPTSAAEQFF

v_gene: TRBV2
j_gene: TRBJ1-3
abundance: .
len: 14
d_gene: .
CDR3nt: TGTGCCAGCAGTGACAGGGCGGGGGGAAACACCATATATTTT
CDR3aa: CASSDRAGGNTIYF

v_gene: TRBV18
j_gene: TRBJ2-4
abundance: .
len: 15
d_gene: TRBD1
CDR3nt: TGTGCCAGCTCAAAGGGACAGGAAATTAAAAACATTCAGTACTTC
CDR3aa: CASSKGQEIKNIQYF

v_gene: TRBV19
j_gene: TRBJ2-4
abundance: .
len: 15
d_gene: TRBD2
CDR3nt: TGTGCCAGCAGCGGGCTAGCGGAGGCTGGCGACATTCAGTACTTC
CDR3aa: CASSGLAEAGDIQYF

v_gene: TRBV5-1
j_gene: TRBJ2-7
abundance: .
len: 13
d_gene: .
CDR3nt: TGCGCCAGCAGCTTGGACAGACCATACGAGCAGTACTTC
CDR3aa: CASSLDRPYEQYF

v_gene: TRBV29-1
j_gene: TRBJ2-5
abundance: once
len: 16
d_gene: .
CDR3nt: TGCAGCGTTCGGACAGGGAGGGGGGGAAGTGAGAAGACCCAGTACTTC
CDR3aa: CSVRTGRGGSEKTQYF

v_gene: TRBV19
j_gene: TRBJ2-7
abundance: .
len: 16
d_gene: .
CDR3nt: TGTGCCAGTAGTATACAGTGGGCGGCAGCAGCCTACGAGCAGTACTTC
CDR3aa: CASSIQWAAAAYEQYF

v_gene: TRBV30
j_gene: TRBJ2-7
abundance: once
len: 15
d_gene: TRBD1
CDR3nt: TGTGCCTGGAGTGGGAGGGGGACAGGAGCCTACGAGCAGTACTTC
CDR3aa: CAWSGRGTGAYEQYF

v_gene: TRBV19
j_gene: TRBJ1-2
abundance: once
len: 13
d_gene: .
CDR3nt: TGTGCCAGTAGTATGGACAGCAACTATGGCTACACCTTC
CDR3aa: CASSMDSNYGYTF

v_gene: TRBV5-1
j_gene: TRBJ2-5
abundance: .
len: 12
d_gene: .
CDR3nt: TGCGCCAGCAGCTTGCCCGGGGAGACCCAGTACTTC
CDR3aa: CASSLPGETQYF

v_gene: TRBV7-7
j_gene: TRBJ2-2
abundance: .
len: 13
d_gene: .
CDR3nt: TGTGCTAGCAGCTTAGCTTACACCGGGGAGCTGTTTTTT
CDR3aa: CASSLAYTGELFF

v_gene: TRBV7-2
j_gene: TRBJ2-7
abundance: .
len: 15
d_gene: TRBD2
CDR3nt: TGTGCCAGCAGCTTCGTAGCGGGAAACTCCTACGAGCAGTACTTC
CDR3aa: CASSFVAGNSYEQYF

v_gene: TRBV5-1
j_gene: TRBJ1-4
abundance: .
len: 15
d_gene: .
CDR3nt: TGCGCCAGCAGCGGAAGAGATGCAACTAATGAAAAACTGTTTTTT
CDR3aa: CASSGRDATNEKLFF

v_gene: TRBV2
j_gene: TRBJ1-1
abundance: .
len: 12
d_gene: .
CDR3nt: TGTGCCAGCAGTGAGGTGTACGCTGAAGCTTTCTTT
CDR3aa: CASSEVYAEAFF

v_gene: TRBV30
j_gene: TRBJ2-5
abundance: .
len: 12
d_gene: .
CDR3nt: TGTGCCTGGAGAGGGGGGCTCAAGACCCAGTACTTC
CDR3aa: CAWRGGLKTQYF

v_gene: TRBV7-9
j_gene: TRBJ2-1
abundance: .
len: 15
d_gene: TRBD2
CDR3nt: TGTGCCAGCAGCTTAGGGACTAGCGGGGACAATGAGCAGTTCTTC
CDR3aa: CASSLGTSGDNEQFF

v_gene: TRBV11-2
j_gene: TRBJ1-1
abundance: .
len: 13
d_gene: .
CDR3nt: TGTGCCAGCAGCAAGGACAGAAACACTGAAGCTTTCTTT
CDR3aa: CASSKDRNTEAFF

v_gene: TRBV7-2
j_gene: TRBJ2-3
abundance: .
len: 15
d_gene: .
CDR3nt: TGTGCCAGCAGCTTCAATAGTCCTGTCACAGATACGCAGTATTTT
CDR3aa: CASSFNSPVTDTQYF

v_gene: TRBV11-2
j_gene: TRBJ1-5
abundance: .
len: 15
d_gene: .
CDR3nt: TGTGCCAGCAGCCAAACAGGTTATAGCAATCAGCCCCAGCATTTT
CDR3aa: CASSQTGYSNQPQHF

v_gene: TRBV15
j_gene: TRBJ1-4
abundance: .
len: 17
d_gene: TRBD1
CDR3nt: TGTGCCACCAGCAGAGATCGCAGGGACAGGGCTAATGAAAAACTGTTTTTT
CDR3aa: CATSRDRRDRANEKLFF

v_gene: TRBV18
j_gene: TRBJ2-7
abundance: .
len: 14
d_gene: .
CDR3nt: TGTGCCAGCTCACCGACTAGTGCTCCCTCCGAGCAGTACTTC
CDR3aa: CASSPTSAPSEQYF

v_gene: TRBV2
j_gene: TRBJ1-2
abundance: .
len: 13
d_gene: TRBD1
CDR3nt: TGTGCCAGCAGCGACGACAGGGCTGGAGGCTACACCTTC
CDR3aa: CASSDDRAGGYTF

v_gene: TRBV11-3
j_gene: TRBJ2-7
abundance: .
len: 9
d_gene: .
CDR3nt: TGTGCCATCCGCTACGAGCAGTACTTC
CDR3aa: CAIRYEQYF

v_gene: TRBV6-5
j_gene: TRBJ1-2
abundance: .
len: 13
d_gene: .
CDR3nt: TGTGCCAGCAGTTACAGGGAAAACTATGGCTACACCTTC
CDR3aa: CASSYRENYGYTF

v_gene: TRBV18
j_gene: TRBJ2-3
abundance: .
len: 15
d_gene: .
CDR3nt: TGTGCCAGCTCACCACGGAGCGCTAGCACAGATACGCAGTATTTT
CDR3aa: CASSPRSASTDTQYF

v_gene: TRBV5-4
j_gene: TRBJ2-5
abundance: few
len: 12
d_gene: .
CDR3nt: TGTGCCAGCAGCTTGGCACAAGAGACCCAGTACTTC
CDR3aa: CASSLAQETQYF

v_gene: TRBV5-1
j_gene: TRBJ2-5
abundance: .
len: 14
d_gene: .
CDR3nt: TGCGCCAGCAGCTTGGGAGGGTTTGGAGAGACCCAGTACTTC
CDR3aa: CASSLGGFGETQYF

v_gene: TRBV4-1
j_gene: TRBJ1-4
abundance: .
len: 16
d_gene: .
CDR3nt: TGCGCCAGCAGCCAAGATGGTCTGGGATTGGGTGAAAAACTGTTTTTT
CDR3aa: CASSQDGLGLGEKLFF

v_gene: TRBV30
j_gene: TRBJ2-7
abundance: once
len: 14
d_gene: .
CDR3nt: TGTGCCTGGAACTTGGACAGCCTAGGCCACGAGCAGTACTTC
CDR3aa: CAWNLDSLGHEQYF

v_gene: TRBV7-9
j_gene: TRBJ2-7
abundance: .
len: 15
d_gene: .
CDR3nt: TGTGCCAGCAGCTCCCCTGAACCAGGGATTTACGAGCAGTACTTC
CDR3aa: CASSSPEPGIYEQYF

v_gene: TRBV7-9
j_gene: TRBJ1-1
abundance: .
len: 16
d_gene: .
CDR3nt: TGTGCCAGCAGCTTAGATCCCGACAGGACGAACACTGAAGCTTTCTTT
CDR3aa: CASSLDPDRTNTEAFF